Shown below are 21 T cell receptor beta chains from a single sample sequenced in a study of blood T cell repertoires in COVID-19. Assay: immunoSEQ multiplex PCR; the TCRdb copy retains only in-frame clones and omits some. The sample holds 81,000 or so clones, approximately 85% seen once. What was sequenced was peripheral blood. These receptors were collected from a man between 50 and 59 years old with active COVID-19.

This chain joins TRBV18 and TRBJ2-3; D remains unclear. Germline V gene lookup returns CDR1 KGHSH and CDR2 LQKENI. Trimming pared 3 bases from V and 2 bases from J, leaving 12 bases between. This CDR3 has 15 residues. The DNA of the CDR3 is TGTGCCAGCTCACCGGCAGTACAGACCACAGATACGCAGTATTTT. Amino acids: CASSPAVQTTDTQYF.

This clone was seen just once. The V gene is TRBV7-6, the J gene TRBJ2-7; tentatively, D is TRBD2 (6 bases). V lost 4 bases, J lost 3 bases, and 10 bases lay in between. CDR1 is SGHVS and CDR2 is FNYEAQ in the germline V gene. This CDR3 region has 13 residues. CDR3 region: CASSSGLYYEQYF. The CDR3 DNA follows: TGTGCCAGCAGCTCGGGACTTTACTACGAGCAGTACTTC.

Note on this clone: The same CDR3 can be traced to other DNA sequences in this sample. This chain joins TRBV5-1 and TRBJ1-4; 9 bases line up with TRBD1. The CDR3 sequence is 14 residues long. Trimming at V came to 3 bases and at J to 8 bases, leaving 5 bases not matched to a gene. Germline V gives CDR1 SGHRS, CDR2 YFSETQ. The CDR3 nucleotides are TGCGCCAGCAGCTGGGGACAGGGTAGGGAAAAACTGTTTTTT. Its protein is CASSWGQGREKLFF.

The chain joins TRBV5-1 to TRBJ1-6; 8 bases align to TRBD1. Germline V gene data show CDR1 as SGHRS and CDR2 as YFSETQ. The CDR3 is made up of 14 amino acids. The J segment lost 8 bases and the V segment lost 4 bases, leaving 5 bases of the junction unmatched. The CDR3 DNA is TGCGCCAGCAGCGTACAGGGGGGGGATTCACCCCTCCACTTT. Protein product: CASSVQGGDSPLHF.

The V gene is TRBV2, the J gene TRBJ1-1, with D hard to call. In germline, CDR1 is SNHLY, CDR2 FYNNEI. The V and J ends lost 6 bases and 3 bases respectively, with 5 bases between them. The CDR3 consists of 11 residues. The CDR3 DNA reads as TGTGCCAGCAGCCCTTACACTGAAGCTTTCTTT. Its translation: CASSPYTEAFF.

This clone was recorded only once. The CDR3 reads CASNRGPFPQYF. The DNA for the CDR3 is TGCGCCAGTAACAGGGGGCCTTTCCCGCAGTACTTC. The J gene is TRBJ2-7, the V gene TRBV10-1, with 9 bases lining up with TRBD1. The CDR3 totals 12 residues. The germline gives CDR1 WNHNN, CDR2 SYGVQD (reference sequence). The J segment lost 9 bases and the V segment lost 9 bases, leaving 9 bases of the junction unmatched.

The V gene is TRBV6-5, the J gene TRBJ2-7, with D perhaps TRBD1 (5 bases). Trimming left V 0 bases short and J 2 bases short, with 5 bases between. This CDR3 comprises 13 residues. Germline values: CDR1 MNHEY, CDR2 SVGAGI. For the CDR3, the DNA is TGTGCCAGCAGTTACTCGGACACCTACGAGCAGTACTTC. Encoded protein: CASSYSDTYEQYF.

The rearrangement links TRBV5-5 to TRBJ2-5; 7 bases line up with TRBD1. Trimming cost V 0 bases and J 5 bases; bases outside gene matches: 7. Germline-derived CDR1 and CDR2 are SGHKS and YYEKEE (reference sequence). The CDR3 is made up of 15 amino acids. CDR3 residues: CASSLGLGGQETQYF. DNA for the CDR3: TGTGCCAGCAGCTTGGGTCTAGGGGGCCAGGAGACCCAGTACTTC.

This clone was picked up a small number of times. J is TRBJ1-5 and V is TRBV7-9; D may be TRBD1 (5 bases). The CDR3 totals 15 residues. The V gene's germline CDR1 is SEHNR and CDR2 FQNEAQ (reference sequence). The ends were cut back, 5 bases at V and 2 bases at J, with 13 bases in the middle. As DNA, the CDR3 is TGTGCCAGCAGCCCGGTAGGGGCCCGCAATCAGCCCCAGCATTTT. Translation: CASSPVGARNQPQHF.

The chain is built from TRBV19 and TRBJ2-7, with 8 positions matching TRBD2. The V segment lost 3 bases and the J segment 2 bases; nucleotides outside the gene matches: 9. Germline V gene sequence: CDR1 LNHDA, CDR2 SQIVND (reference sequence). The CDR3 sequence is 16 residues long. The chain's CDR3 is CASSMEVSGNPYEQYF. Here the CDR3 DNA reads TGTGCCAGTAGTATGGAGGTTAGCGGGAATCCCTACGAGCAGTACTTC. Full variable domain (rest looked up from reference TRBV19 and TRBJ2-7): DGGITQSPKYLFRKEGQNVTLSCEQNLNHDAMYWYRQDPGQGLRLIYYSQIVNDFQKGDIAEGYSVSREKKESFPLTVTSAQKNPTAFYLCASSMEVSGNPYEQYFGPGTRLTVT.

The chain carries TRBV2 and TRBJ2-5, with 10 bases lining up with TRBD1. The CDR3 is 14 residues long. Looked up from germline, CDR1 is SNHLY and CDR2 is FYNNEI. V was clipped by 6 bases and J by 5 bases; unmatched bases: 6. CDR3 in DNA: TGTGCCAGCAGCGGGACAGGGGTAGTGGAGACCCAGTACTTC. It yields the protein CASSGTGVVETQYF.

The count of this clone is one. The chain joins TRBV21-1 to TRBJ2-7; the listed D gene, TRBD1, was not tested against the DNA. TRBV21-1 is reported as a pseudogene. The CDR3 sequence is 13 residues long. The CDR3 loop reads CASSKGGLYEQYF. The DNA of the CDR3 is TGTGCCAGCAGCAAAGGGGGGCTCTACGAGCAGTACTTC.

V gene TRBV28 combines with J gene TRBJ2-2, with TRBD1 as a possible D gene (5 bases). V lost 3 bases and J lost 1, with 6 bases in between. Germline CDR1 is MDHEN and CDR2 is SYDVKM. CDR3 length: 14 residues. The CDR3, as DNA: TGTGCCAGCAGTTTTACAGGGAACACCGGGGAGCTGTTTTTT. This translates into CASSFTGNTGELFF. The full variable domain, its missing parts supplied by reference TRBV28 and TRBJ2-2, is DVKVTQSSRYLVKRTGEKVFLECVQDMDHENMFWYRQDPGLGLRLIYFSYDVKMKEKGDIPEGYSVSREKKERFSLILESASTNQTSMYLCASSFTGNTGELFFGEGSRLTVL.

The CDR3 bases are TGTGCCAGCAGTTTAGTCGAGTACAATGAGCAGTTCTTC. Residues: CASSLVEYNEQFF. The chain recombines TRBV12-3 or TRBV12-4 with TRBJ2-1; D unresolved. Between the trimmed V and J ends, which lost 1 base and 4 bases, there was a span of 5 bases. This CDR3 spans 13 amino acids.

The chain carries TRBV5-1 and TRBJ1-4; D remains unclear. V was pared by 4 bases and J by 7 bases, with 17 bases between. Per the germline V gene, CDR1 is SGHRS and CDR2 is YFSETQ. This CDR3 comprises 15 residues. The CDR3 DNA sequence: TGCGCCAGCAGCGAAGGTCACGGAGTAGGTGAAAAACTGTTTTTT. Translated: CASSEGHGVGEKLFF.

The chain uses TRBV27 and TRBJ1-2; a possible D gene is TRBD1 (6 bases). Deletions cut 8 bases from V and 2 bases from J, with 9 bases between. This CDR3 has 12 amino acids. Germline CDR1 MNHEY, CDR2 SMNVEV (reference sequence). CDR3 coding DNA: TGTGCCAGCGCGGACAGAAACTATGGCTACACCTTC. Amino acids: CASADRNYGYTF.

The V and J genes are TRBV19 and TRBJ1-5; TRBD1 matches at 8 bases. CDR3 length equals 12 residues. Germline-derived CDR1 and CDR2 are LNHDA and SQIVND (reference sequence). Germline trimming cut 7 bases from V and 7 bases from J; bases unmatched to any gene: 3. CDR3 in DNA: TGTGCCAGTAACACAGGGGGGCAGCCCCAGCATTTT. Its protein is CASNTGGQPQHF. The variable domain in full, completed from reference TRBV19 and TRBJ1-5, reads DGGITQSPKYLFRKEGQNVTLSCEQNLNHDAMYWYRQDPGQGLRLIYYSQIVNDFQKGDIAEGYSVSREKKESFPLTVTSAQKNPTAFYLCASNTGGQPQHFGDGTRLSIL.

Here the CDR3 DNA reads TGTGCCTGGAGCCGCTTCGGACAGGGTTTTTACGAGCAGTACTTC. Protein sequence: CAWSRFGQGFYEQYF. The V and J genes are TRBV30 and TRBJ2-7; TRBD1 agrees at 8 bases. The germline V gene encodes CDR1 GTSNPN and CDR2 SVGIG (reference sequence). The junction had 11 bases not matched to a gene; V was cut back by 3 bases and J by 4 bases. The CDR3 is 15 residues long.

In DNA, the CDR3 is TGTGCCAGCTCACCACCTCATAACTCGTACCAAGAGACCCAGTACTTC. Its protein is CASSPPHNSYQETQYF. The V call is TRBV18, the J call TRBJ2-5; D is uncertain. This CDR3 has 16 residues. The germline V and J ends were trimmed by 0 bases and 0 bases, with 11 bases remaining between them. Germline loops: CDR1 KGHSH, CDR2 LQKENI.

This clone has more than one count but fewer than ten. The rearrangement uses TRBV27 and TRBJ2-1, with 16 bases fitting TRBD2. The CDR3 consists of 15 residues. The V segment lost 6 bases and the J segment 5 bases; nucleotides outside the gene matches: 1. CDR1 MNHEY and CDR2 SMNVEV come from the germline V gene (reference sequence). The CDR3 is CASRGLAGGDNEQFF. The DNA for the CDR3 is TGTGCCAGCAGGGGACTAGCGGGAGGGGACAATGAGCAGTTCTTC.

The chain's CDR3 is CASSQSQDKANYGYTF. In nucleotides, the CDR3 is TGTGCCAGCAGCCAAAGCCAGGATAAGGCTAACTATGGCTACACCTTC. V usage is TRBV4-2 and J usage is TRBJ1-2, with D unclear. V lost 2 bases to trimming and J lost 0 bases, with 13 bases between them. Germline V gene data show CDR1 as LGHNA and CDR2 as YNFKEQ. The CDR3 spans 16 residues.